This TCR beta chain was identified during a study of beta chain features in type 1 diabetes (dated by TCRdb to the late 2010s). Some background on the complete study: No differences in mean age, gender distribution, total cell number or subset yield were found between patients and healthy donors. A total of 100 million to 110 million sorted cells were examined across all samples, and a strong correlation was observed between cell number per subset and RNA yield. The study compared TCRB repertoires of sorted circulating CD4+ T cell subsets between recently diagnosed type 1 diabetes patients and matched healthy donors. Naive and central memory subsets were obtained from all 30 or so donors, but regulatory and stem cell-like memory subsets were isolated from only 8 patients and roughly 8 healthy donors. The paper's findings and limits, for the study overall: Because cDNA was sequenced instead of genomic DNA, activated cells with high expression could be over-represented, although the groups did not differ in activation or CD3 levels. PCR might favor shorter templates, but patient and control samples were amplified and corrected together, so any skew would affect both groups equally. Naive, central memory and regulatory TCRB repertoires appeared more similar among patients than among healthy donors. Type 1 diabetes patients showed a moderate but significant shortening of TCRB CDR3 length in all four CD4+ subsets. At VDJ recombination sites, patients with type 1 diabetes made fewer insertions and deleted more nucleotides, a pattern implying thymic rearrangement abnormalities. Only small numbers of individuals were included in the HLA sub-analyses, which left unresolved whether HLA type had any influence on TCRB rearrangement.

The entire amount of isolated RNA was reverse transcribed using the High Capacity cDNA Reverse Transcription Kit, so the sequenced TCRB transcripts were expressed ones. Naive, central memory and regulatory T cell samples underwent deep immunoSEQ sequencing, averaging about 3.57 million total reads per sample. After sorted cells were lysed in RLT buffer, RNA was extracted with DNase-treated RNeasy Micro or Mini kits, with the choice depending on cell number. Each cell subset was processed on its own to prevent cross-contamination, while patient and healthy donor samples were processed together. Using the immunoSEQ multiplex PCR, TCRB sequences were amplified from cDNA into 87-bp fragments spanning the CDR3 region. Sequencing of the amplicons was performed on the Illumina HiSeq platform. The authors' pipeline ran thus. PCR bias was computationally corrected using synthetic template baselines, reads within Hamming distance 2 were collapsed, and singletons that could not be merged were discarded. Reads were aligned against IMGT so that V, D and J genes, CDR3 length and insertions or deletions at six rearrangement sites could be assigned. Within each subset, clonotype counts were normalized to the number of sorted cells before true diversity and Gini coefficients were calculated with the tcR R package. Repertoire sharing was quantified using the overlap coefficient calculated on TCRB nucleotide sequences. Out-of-frame TCRB sequences from naive cells were analyzed to stand in for the pre-selection repertoire. Here the immuneACCESS table is served through TCRdb, limited to in-frame sequences with V and J called. Missing clones are a known gap in these copies; in checked studies unresolved V genes cover under half, and the rest lacks a known reason. V, J and clone size were drawn from that table, and D and trimming were deduced from the DNA. The sample includes 200,000 to 300,000 clones, with roughly 14% observed a single time. The top ten constitute 0.026% of the sample.

As to this clone: Its antigen has not been determined. No base quality values were provided; no much bigger clone lies one nucleotide off.

The germline V and J ends show losses of 6 bases and 1 base respectively, and no gene match explains 6 bases of the junction. The CDR3 sequence holds 15 residues, the cysteine and phenylalanine included. Only the CDR3 part of the read is kept: 45 bases, read in frame from the first base. CDR1 and CDR2 are read off the germline V gene as MGHDK and SYGVNS. From each donor, a single peripheral blood sample of 100 to 150 mL on average was drawn into heparinised tubes. Using a panel that included CD45RO, CCR7, CD25, CD127, CD95 and CD27, naive, central memory, regulatory and stem cell-like memory CD4+ T cells were sorted on a BD FACSAria II. Every sorted population had a purity above 98%. PBMCs were isolated right away by Lymphoprep density gradient centrifugation and were stained directly, without culture. So that batch effects would be minimized, each experiment stained and sorted samples in pairs, pairing one healthy donor with one patient.

The rearrangement combines TRBV25-1 with TRBJ2-3; TRBD1 lines up with 8 middle nucleotides. Input material: naive CD4+ T cells from blood. The intended sense of this specimen's cell subset or site label: true naive CD4+ T cells. This sequence was found in a woman between 35 and 50 years old in good health. The CDR3 region reads CASSTRGLGTDTQYF. The sequenced DNA: TGTGCCAGCAGCACCAGGGGGCTGGGCACAGATACGCAGTATTTT.